What follows are 24 T cell receptor beta chains derived from one specimen sequenced in a study of T cells in Graves' hyperthyroidism and ophthalmopathy. Regions amplified from RNA transcripts were the TCR beta CDR3 regions. With the HTBI primer set, the TCR CDR3 went through a first round of RT-PCR. From the multiplex PCR reads, TCRdb called clonotypes with MiXCR, one entry per CDR3 protein. The data contain about 350,000 distinct CDR3 sequences, about 16% of them singletons. The sequencing input was blood. These receptors all stem from an older woman with Graves' ophthalmopathy.

This sequence joins TRBV6-2 or TRBV6-3 and TRBJ2-3; 9 bases are a match to TRBD2. V shed 6 bases, J shed 0 bases, and the junction held 16 bases outside the gene matches. The CDR3 extends over 19 amino acids. CDR1 and CDR2 (germline): MNHEY, SVGEGT. Here the CDR3 DNA reads TGTGCCAGCAGCCTATTAATGGGTCCTAGCGGGACTAGCACAGATACGCAGTATTTT. It specifies CASSLLMGPSGTSTDTQYF.

This clonotype was detected ten times or more. V and J are TRBV28 and TRBJ1-5; a weak D match, TRBD1 (5 bases). The CDR3 length is 14 residues. V was cut by 5 bases and J by 5 bases, with 13 bases left in between. Germline-derived CDR1 and CDR2 are MDHEN and SYDVKM. The CDR3 bases are TGTGCCAGCAGTGCGGGGGTCAGGGATCAGCCCCAGCATTTT. It encodes CASSAGVRDQPQHF. Filled out from reference TRBV28 and TRBJ1-5, the complete variable domain reads DVKVTQSSRYLVKRTGEKVFLECVQDMDHENMFWYRQDPGLGLRLIYFSYDVKMKEKGDIPEGYSVSREKKERFSLILESASTNQTSMYLCASSAGVRDQPQHFGDGTRLSIL.

This clonotype was seen many times. The chain uses TRBV18 and TRBJ2-7; TRBD1 aligns across 9 bases. The germline V gene encodes CDR1 KGHSH and CDR2 LQKENI. The CDR3 is made up of 14 amino acids. V lost 6 bases to trimming and J lost 6 bases; unmatched junction nucleotides: 9. The CDR3 here is CASSPGTGWSEQYF. The DNA of the CDR3 is TGTGCCAGCTCCCCCGGGACAGGGTGGTCCGAGCAGTACTTC.

The chain uses TRBV15 and TRBJ2-1, with a possible D match to TRBD1 (5 bases). The CDR3 is 12 residues long. Trimming removed 3 bases from V and 9 bases from J, with 9 bases in between. The germline CDR1 and CDR2 sequences are LNHNV and YYDKDF (reference sequence). The CDR3 region has the DNA TGTGCCACCAGCAGTGCAGGGTTTGAGCAGTTCTTC. This translates into CATSSAGFEQFF.

This clonotype came up many times. The rearrangement uses TRBV7-2 and TRBJ1-3; 10 positions agree with TRBD1. With V trimmed by 9 bases and J by 0 bases, 5 bases remained unmatched. The germline V gene encodes CDR1 SGHTA and CDR2 FQGNSA. This CDR3 region has 15 residues. As DNA, the CDR3 is TGTGCCAGTCGACAGGGGGCTAGCTCTGGAAACACCATATATTTT. Translation gives CASRQGASSGNTIYF.

As to this clonotype: Being one base from a much bigger clone, this may be a read error. The chain joins TRBV7-2 to TRBJ1-1; D might be TRBD1 (6 bases). The CDR3 contains 15 residues. Germline CDR1 and CDR2: SGHTA and FQGNSA. The CDR3: CASSSSGTSNTEALF. The CDR3 nucleotides are TGTGCCAGCAGCTCGTCCGGGACATCGAACACTGAAGCTCTCTTT.

The table lists this clonotype with a few counts. The chain has TRBV6-2 or TRBV6-3 and TRBJ2-7, with a tentative D call TRBD2 (6 bases). The CDR3 is made up of 14 amino acids. The V end lost 6 bases, the J end lost 4 bases, and 16 bases lay between the germline ends. The germline gives CDR1 MNHEY, CDR2 SVGEGT. CDR3 sequence (DNA): TGTGCCAGCAGGCCTAGGAGGGCATCATACGAGCAGTACTTC. It translates to CASRPRRASYEQYF.

In this sample, this clonotype turned up many times. The gene calls are TRBV18 and TRBJ2-7; D is possibly TRBD2 (5 bases). V shed 2 bases and J shed 3 bases, with 14 bases lying between them. Germline lookup yields CDR1 KGHSH and CDR2 LQKENI. The CDR3 runs 15 residues. The CDR3 is CASSPEGDPRYEQYF. For the CDR3, the DNA is TGTGCCAGCTCACCAGAGGGAGACCCGCGCTACGAGCAGTACTTC.

The chain uses TRBV19 and TRBJ1-5, with no clear D. Germline V gives CDR1 LNHDA, CDR2 SQIVND (reference sequence). The CDR3 is 13 residues long. Trimming took off 6 bases at V and 4 bases at J, with 10 bases between the two ends. The CDR3, as DNA: TGTGCCAGTAGGCCGGGGAAAAATCAGCCCCAGCATTTT. Protein sequence: CASRPGKNQPQHF. Together with reference TRBV19 and TRBJ1-5, the CDR3 gives the full variable domain: DGGITQSPKYLFRKEGQNVTLSCEQNLNHDAMYWYRQDPGQGLRLIYYSQIVNDFQKGDIAEGYSVSREKKESFPLTVTSAQKNPTAFYLCASRPGKNQPQHFGDGTRLSIL.

This clonotype has more than one count but fewer than ten. The gene calls are TRBV24-1 and TRBJ2-1, with TRBD2 identical over 8 bases. The V and J ends lost 7 bases and 5 bases, in that order; junction bases with no gene match: 3. Germline V gene lookup returns CDR1 KGHDR and CDR2 SFDVKD. The CDR3 runs 13 residues. CDR3 DNA sequence: TGTGCCACCAGGGCGGGAGGAAACAATGAGCAGTTCTTC. It codes for CATRAGGNNEQFF.

This clonotype has ten or more counts. The chain couples TRBV7-3 to TRBJ2-1; D not certain. The CDR3 has 13 residues. V shed 5 bases and J shed 5 bases, with 10 bases lying between them. CDR1 and CDR2 (germline): SGHTA, FQGTGA. The CDR3 sequence: CASSPSADNEQFF. CDR3 nucleotides: TGTGCCAGCAGCCCGTCCGCCGACAATGAGCAGTTCTTC.

The table lists this clonotype with many counts. The rearrangement links TRBV28 to TRBJ1-5; D ambiguous. This CDR3 has 12 residues. Germline-derived CDR1 and CDR2 are MDHEN and SYDVKM. Between the trimmed V and J ends, which lost 8 bases and 3 bases, there was a span of 8 bases. CDR3 loop: CASEGNNQPQHF. The CDR3 DNA reads as TGTGCCAGCGAGGGTAACAATCAGCCCCAGCATTTT.

At least ten counts were recorded for this clonotype. This CDR3 reads CASSDGGRYSYEQYF. DNA of the CDR3: TGTGCCAGCAGTGATGGCGGGAGGTACTCCTACGAGCAGTACTTC. V and J are TRBV2 and TRBJ2-7; 8 positions match TRBD2. This CDR3 has 15 residues. Looked up from germline, CDR1 is SNHLY and CDR2 is FYNNEI. V lost 3 bases, J lost 0 bases, and 4 bases stayed unmatched.

This clonotype was detected ten times or more. J is TRBJ2-4 and V is TRBV30; D may correspond to TRBD1 or TRBD2 (7 bases each). In germline, CDR1 is GTSNPN, CDR2 SVGIG (reference sequence). With 0 bases removed from V and 5 bases from J, the gap between germline ends came to 14 bases. The CDR3 length is 15 residues. CDR3 sequence reads: CAWSVGAGGENIQYF. Written as DNA, the CDR3 is TGTGCCTGGAGTGTAGGTGCAGGGGGGGAAAACATTCAGTACTTC.

There are many counts of this clonotype. The rearrangement joins TRBV5-1 to TRBJ1-1, with 8 bases matching TRBD1. The germline CDR1 and CDR2 sequences are SGHRS and YFSETQ. J was trimmed by 5 bases and V by 4 bases; bases with no gene match: 4. This CDR3 spans 13 amino acids. Here the CDR3 reads CASSTGGRTEAFF. CDR3 sequence (DNA): TGCGCCAGCAGCACAGGGGGAAGGACTGAAGCTTTCTTT.

In this sample, this clonotype turned up a few times. The chain combines TRBV6-5 with TRBJ1-6, with no clear D. Germline V lookup: CDR1 MNHEY, CDR2 SVGAGI. V lost 0 bases, J lost 0 bases, and 15 bases lay in between. This CDR3 region has 19 residues. The CDR3 reads CASSYSIPTSSSYNSPLHF. The CDR3, as DNA: TGTGCCAGCAGTTACTCGATACCCACGTCTAGCTCCTATAATTCACCCCTCCACTTT.

In this sample, this clonotype turned up a few times. This sequence may be a read error, since a much larger clone differs from it by one base. The chain uses TRBV20-1 and TRBJ2-3; possibly TRBD1 for D (6 bases). The CDR3 spans 13 residues. The germline gives CDR1 DFQATT, CDR2 SNEGSKA (reference sequence). The CDR3 here is CSARSEPTGTQYF. The CDR3 DNA reads TGCAGTGCTAGGTCGGAACCGACAGGTACGCAGTATTTT.

This clonotype was detected only a few times. This chain uses TRBV6-5 with TRBJ1-4; D gene uncertain. CDR1 and CDR2 from the germline V gene are MNHEY and SVGAGI. V was shortened by 0 bases and J by 4 bases, with 9 bases between the two germline ends. The CDR3 loop spans 15 amino acids. CDR3 sequence reads: CASSYSAGGNEKLFF. The CDR3 nucleotides read TGTGCCAGCAGTTACTCGGCAGGTGGTAATGAAAAACTGTTTTTT.

This clonotype was counted ten times or more. This chain links TRBV5-1 with TRBJ2-1; 9 nucleotides match TRBD2. Unmatched junction bases numbered 11, after V lost 4 bases and J lost 6 bases. Germline assignment: CDR1 SGHRS and CDR2 YFSETQ. This CDR3 region has 16 residues. In DNA, the CDR3 is TGCGCCAGCAGCCCGGGAGGCGGGAGGGCCCCCAATGAGCAGTTCTTC. Translation gives CASSPGGGRAPNEQFF.

This clonotype has a count of ten or more. In nucleotides, the CDR3 is TGCAGTGCTGGGGGACAGTCCCCCCACAATCAGCCCCAGCATTTT. Translating it yields CSAGGQSPHNQPQHF. The rearrangement joins TRBV20-1 to TRBJ1-5; 7 bases match TRBD1. J lost 3 bases, V lost 5 bases, and 10 bases had no gene match. The germline gives CDR1 DFQATT, CDR2 SNEGSKA (reference sequence). The CDR3 loop spans 15 amino acids.

This clonotype was picked up many times. The rearrangement uses TRBV30 and TRBJ1-3; D not resolved. This CDR3 comprises 16 residues. Germline CDR1 and CDR2: GTSNPN and SVGIG (reference sequence). V lost 1 base and J lost 0, with 13 bases in between. The CDR3 DNA sequence: TGTGCCTGGAGTGCCGGCCCCACGCTCTCTGGAAACACCATATATTTT. Translated: CAWSAGPTLSGNTIYF.

This clonotype was recorded at least ten times. The chain links TRBV7-3 to TRBJ2-5; 8 bases align to TRBD2. This CDR3 contains 15 residues. From germline, CDR1 is SGHTA and CDR2 FQGTGA. V gave up 0 bases and J gave up 4 bases; unmatched junction bases: 4. In DNA form, the CDR3 reads TGTGCCAGCAGCTTAACTACGGGAGGGCCAGAGACCCAGTACTTC. Its translation: CASSLTTGGPETQYF.

V and J are TRBV9 and TRBJ2-1, with 8 nucleotides matching TRBD1. The CDR3 has 16 residues. Unmatched junction bases numbered 8, after V lost 0 bases and J lost 6 bases. Germline V gene sequence: CDR1 SGDLS, CDR2 YYNGEE. Written as DNA, the CDR3 is TGTGCCAGCAGCGTAGCTTCAGGACAGGGAGCCAATGAGCAGTTCTTC. Encoded protein: CASSVASGQGANEQFF. The full variable domain, its missing parts supplied by reference TRBV9 and TRBJ2-1, is DSGVTQTPKHLITATGQRVTLRCSPRSGDLSVYWYQQSLDQGLQFLIQYYNGEERAKGNILERFSAQQFPDLHSELNLSSLELGDSALYFCASSVASGQGANEQFFGPGTRLTVL.

V gene TRBV12-3 or TRBV12-4 combines with J gene TRBJ2-1, with D unresolved. V was trimmed by 5 bases and J by 0 bases, leaving 11 bases between them. This CDR3 comprises 15 residues. The CDR3 DNA follows: TGTGCCAGCAGTCCCGCAAGGAGCTCCTACAATGAGCAGTTCTTC. Protein: CASSPARSSYNEQFF.